The following is a TCR beta chain sequence with its context. This clonotype was found many times. It lacks a known antigen. One base away there is no much larger clone; base qualities are not given. To prepare the library, PCR was applied. Instrument on record: NextSeq 500. Preparation of bulk TCR libraries followed a previously described approach, with the TCR primers listed in Table S5. Purification of total RNA was performed with the Qiagen AllPrep DNA/RNA kit. Before any analysis, reads coming from multiple sequencing runs of the same library were combined into one pool. Under the source paper's analysis protocol: Reads were retained only if their TCR constant sequence matched exactly, and those retained reads were trimmed to 150 nt and grouped according to their 12-nt molecular barcodes. Reads in each barcode group were sub-clustered using a 15% Levenshtein threshold, and a quality-weighted consensus sequence was built for each RNA molecule. Non-functional sequences were discarded, and so were lower-count sequences lying one edit away from another sequence. Barcode sub-clusters with fewer than 20% of the maximum read count were removed, based on fitting two negative binomial distributions. TCRdb reran the public reads through fastp at Q25 and MiXCR, keeping productive beta chains. Each record represents a unique CDR3 protein, reported with the most common genes and DNA among its rows. These V and J calls originate from TCRdb's pipeline instead of the authors' own analysis. The sample table shows some 580,000 distinct CDR3 sequences, and roughly 25% are seen once. The top ten hold about 0.73% of the sample.

Naive CD8 T cell libraries were made from roughly 18,000 to 920,000 sorted cells using 10%, 30% or 50% of purified RNA. Naive CD8 T cells were FACS-sorted as CD8+CD4-CCR7+CD45RA+ on a BD FACSAria II into RLT Plus buffer. To test detection sensitivity, Jurkat RNA equivalent to nine to ten TCR copies was spiked into samples of about 19,000-1,000,000 naive CD8 T cells. Enrichment of CD8 T cells was done with RosetteSep CD8+ T Cell Enrichment Cocktail plus Ficoll-Paque, and ACK red cell lysis came afterward. Counted from cysteine to phenylalanine, this CDR3 has 14 amino acids. Just the 42-base CDR3 DNA is kept, in frame starting at base 1. CDR1 and CDR2 (SGDLS, YYNGEE) derive from the germline V gene. The V and J ends are trimmed by 3 bases and 0 bases, leaving 4 bases between them. The data were obtained in a study of molecular identifiers for immune sequencing clone quantification (dated by TCRdb to 2016 to 2018). In the study overall: For a replicate experiment, the RNA from either approximately 20,000 or 100,000 naive CD8 T cells was divided into five aliquots, and four of those aliquots went on to sequencing. CD8 T cells were used in a methods study to benchmark molecular-identifier clustering-based TCR repertoire sequencing (MIDCIRS) and TCR RNA copy counting. Study-wide findings and limitations: Modeling gave about three recovered TCR RNA copies per cell versus approximately 10 by digital PCR, implying about 30% capture efficiency. The naive libraries included spiked-in Jurkat TCR RNA (about ten copies' worth), and this RNA is not part of the donor repertoire. When barcode sub-clustering was left out, chimeric consensus sequences inflated TCR diversity, with chimeras reaching as high as 47%. Clones above 20 RNA copies held over 97% of molecules in CMV-specific effector cells but under 1% in naive cells. Spiked-in Jurkat TCR RNA equal to a single cell's worth was reported to be detectable even within 1,100,000 naive CD8 T cells. Identical TCR molecules sharing a barcode could cause highly expanded clone sizes to be underestimated.

The receptor chain draws on TRBV9 and TRBJ2-6; there is no confident call for the D gene. This TCR derives from a human donor in good health. Some libraries in this study had Jurkat cell RNA spiked in. The sample was naive CD8+ T cells from blood, with Jurkat cell RNA spiked in. Read against the paper, the sample's cell subset or site label means: FACS-sorted CD8+CD4-CCR7+CD45RA+ naive T cells. The sequenced DNA: TGTGCCAGCAGCGAGTTCTCTGGGGCCAACGTCCTGACTTTC. This codes for CASSEFSGANVLTF.